The T cell receptor (beta chain) under discussion was sequenced for a study of early T cells in non-severe SARS-CoV-2 infection. Study-level information: Sequencing used unsorted whole-blood bulk RNA, so chains lack pairing.

Unique molecular identifier tags were affixed to discrete cDNA molecules. In TCRdb, the 5' RACE reads were re-called with MiXCR into one record per CDR3 protein. The repertoire includes some 50,000 distinct CDR3 sequences, 7.5% to 9.5% of them detected once, and around 3.7% sits in the top ten. Trimming stripped 1 base from V and 4 bases from J, with 10 bases between. The CDR3 is made up of 14 amino acids. CDR1 is SEHNR and CDR2 is FQNEAQ in the germline V gene (reference sequence). Specimen: whole blood, collected at baseline. This sequence originates from an adult who was a healthcare worker with PCR-confirmed SARS-CoV-2 infection or an uninfected control (not recorded which). The chain joins TRBV7-9 to TRBJ1-1; TRBD1 might be the D (5 bases). CDR3 sequence: CASSLEGPATEAFF. CDR3 in DNA: TGTGCCAGCAGCTTAGAGGGGCCGGCCACTGAAGCTTTCTTT.